The clone carrying this T cell receptor (beta chain) was picked up one time. Its antigen is unidentified. This entry is derived from a study of shared clonotypes between healthy human individuals. Overall study findings and caveats: In the sorted subsets, rarefaction showed sequencing was incomplete despite large depth. Researchers sampled blood only, noting tissue repertoires likely differ. Naive CD4 clonotype sharing across a handful of donors was about 5%.

Naive CD8 cells were CD45RO-negative, positively selected for CCR7, excluding terminally differentiated effector memory CD45RA+ cells. Adult donors, all healthy and HIV-negative, had no recent acute infections or vaccinations. Data came from immunoSEQ multiplex PCR; TCRdb stores just in-frame clones and leaves some out. The table includes roughly 2.1 million clones, about 92% detected once. This TCR derives from a man between 18 and 29 years old in good health. Some clones in this sample may be carry-over from other donors' samples. The sequenced material came from naive CD8+ T cells from PBMCs.

Here the CDR3 reads CASSLLPDLGSADTQYF. The CDR3 bases are TGTGCCAGCAGCTTGCTCCCGGACTTGGGGTCCGCAGATACGCAGTATTTT. J is TRBJ2-3 and V is TRBV5-4, with D perhaps matching TRBD2 (5 bases). The germline V gene has CDR1 SGHNT and CDR2 YYREEE (reference sequence). V lost 1 base and J 4 bases, leaving 19 bases between the germline ends. The CDR3 loop spans 17 amino acids.